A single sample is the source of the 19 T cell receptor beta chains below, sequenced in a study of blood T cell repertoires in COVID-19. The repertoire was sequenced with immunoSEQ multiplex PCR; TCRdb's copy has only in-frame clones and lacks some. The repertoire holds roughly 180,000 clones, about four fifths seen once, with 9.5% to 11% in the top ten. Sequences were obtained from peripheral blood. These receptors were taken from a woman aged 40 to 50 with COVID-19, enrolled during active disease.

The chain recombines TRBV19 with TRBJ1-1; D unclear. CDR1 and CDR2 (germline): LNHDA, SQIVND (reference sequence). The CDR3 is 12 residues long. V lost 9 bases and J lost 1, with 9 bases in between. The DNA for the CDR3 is TGTGCCAGCTACAGACCGAACACTGAAGCTTTCTTT. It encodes CASYRPNTEAFF.

CDR3 protein: CSVAQMNTEAFF. For the CDR3, the DNA is TGCAGCGTTGCCCAAATGAACACTGAAGCTTTCTTT. The chain employs TRBV29-1 and TRBJ1-1, with no clear D. Per the germline V gene, CDR1 is SQVTM and CDR2 is ANQGSEA. The CDR3 is 12 amino acids. V lost 4 bases and J lost 0, with 6 bases in between. Full variable domain (rest looked up from reference TRBV29-1 and TRBJ1-1): SAVISQKPSRDICQRGTSLTIQCQVDSQVTMMFWYRQQPGQSLTLIATANQGSEATYESGFVIDKFPISRPNLTFSTLTVSNMSPEDSSIYLCSVAQMNTEAFFGQGTRLTVV.

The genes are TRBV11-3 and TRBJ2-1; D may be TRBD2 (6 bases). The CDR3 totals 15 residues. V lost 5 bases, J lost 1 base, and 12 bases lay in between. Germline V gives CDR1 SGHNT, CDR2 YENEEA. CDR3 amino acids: CASSAGLGSYNEQFF. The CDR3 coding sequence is TGTGCCAGCAGCGCGGGACTCGGTTCCTACAATGAGCAGTTCTTC.

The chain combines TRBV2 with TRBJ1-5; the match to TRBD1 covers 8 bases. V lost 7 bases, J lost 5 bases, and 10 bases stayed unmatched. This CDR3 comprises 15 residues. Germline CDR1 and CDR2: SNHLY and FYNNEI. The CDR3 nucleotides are TGTGCCAGCACTCGGACAGGGTTGAGTTATCAGCCCCAGCATTTT. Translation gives CASTRTGLSYQPQHF.

CDR3 loop: CAWRGATGGEQTYGYTF. CDR3 DNA: TGTGCCTGGAGGGGCGCGACAGGGGGCGAACAGACCTATGGCTACACCTTC. The chain is built from TRBV30 and TRBJ1-2; TRBD1 aligns across 10 bases. Germline values: CDR1 GTSNPN, CDR2 SVGIG (reference sequence). This CDR3 contains 17 residues. V lost 3 bases and J lost 4; bases outside the gene matches: 14.

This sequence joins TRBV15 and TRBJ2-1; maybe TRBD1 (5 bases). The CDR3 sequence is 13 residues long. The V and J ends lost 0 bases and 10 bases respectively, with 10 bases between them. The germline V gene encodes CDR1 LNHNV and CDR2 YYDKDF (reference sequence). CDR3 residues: CATSREGVPEQFF. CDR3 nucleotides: TGTGCCACCAGCAGAGAAGGGGTACCCGAGCAGTTCTTC. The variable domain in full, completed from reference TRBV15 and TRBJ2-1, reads DAMVIQNPRYQVTQFGKPVTLSCSQTLNHNVMYWYQQKSSQAPKLLFHYYDKDFNNEADTPDNFQSRRPNTSFCFLDIRSPGLGDTAMYLCATSREGVPEQFFGPGTRLTVL.

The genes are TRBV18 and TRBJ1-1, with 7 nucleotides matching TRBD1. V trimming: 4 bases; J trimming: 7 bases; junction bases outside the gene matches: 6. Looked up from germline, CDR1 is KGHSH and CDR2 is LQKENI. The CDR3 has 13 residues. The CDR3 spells CASSQKTGLEAFF. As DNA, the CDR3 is TGTGCCAGCTCACAAAAGACAGGGCTTGAAGCTTTCTTT.

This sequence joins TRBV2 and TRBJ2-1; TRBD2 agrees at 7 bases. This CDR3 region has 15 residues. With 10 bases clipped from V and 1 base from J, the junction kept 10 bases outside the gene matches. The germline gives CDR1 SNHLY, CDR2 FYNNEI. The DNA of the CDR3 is TGTGCCATCCTGAGCGGGGTTGGTTCCTACAATGAGCAGTTCTTC. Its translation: CAILSGVGSYNEQFF.

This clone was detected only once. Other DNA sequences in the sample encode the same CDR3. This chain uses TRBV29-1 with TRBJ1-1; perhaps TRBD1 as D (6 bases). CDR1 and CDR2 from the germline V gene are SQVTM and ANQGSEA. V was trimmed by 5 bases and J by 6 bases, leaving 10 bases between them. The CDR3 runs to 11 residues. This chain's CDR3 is CSVSGVSEAFF. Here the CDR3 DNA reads TGCAGCGTTTCAGGGGTGTCTGAAGCTTTCTTT. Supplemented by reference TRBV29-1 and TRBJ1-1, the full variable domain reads SAVISQKPSRDICQRGTSLTIQCQVDSQVTMMFWYRQQPGQSLTLIATANQGSEATYESGFVIDKFPISRPNLTFSTLTVSNMSPEDSSIYLCSVSGVSEAFFGQGTRLTVV.

The CDR3 DNA sequence: TGTGCCTGGAGTGTTATGGGAGGATCCTACGAGCAGTACTTC. Translated: CAWSVMGGSYEQYF. The genes are TRBV30 and TRBJ2-7; weak D call: TRBD2 (6 bases). Germline values: CDR1 GTSNPN, CDR2 SVGIG (reference sequence). Trimming removed 0 bases from V and 1 base from J, with 10 bases in between. The CDR3 has 14 residues.

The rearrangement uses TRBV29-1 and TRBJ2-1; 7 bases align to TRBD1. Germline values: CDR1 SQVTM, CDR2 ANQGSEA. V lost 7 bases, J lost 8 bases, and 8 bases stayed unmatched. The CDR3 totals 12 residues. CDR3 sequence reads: CSAQTGMDEQFF. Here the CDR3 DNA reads TGCAGCGCCCAGACAGGGATGGATGAGCAGTTCTTC.

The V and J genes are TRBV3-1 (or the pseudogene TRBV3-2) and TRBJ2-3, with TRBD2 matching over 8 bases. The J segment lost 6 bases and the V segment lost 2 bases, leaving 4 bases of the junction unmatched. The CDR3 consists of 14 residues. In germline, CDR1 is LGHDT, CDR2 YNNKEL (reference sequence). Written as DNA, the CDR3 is TGTGCCAGCAGCCAACGGGGGGGCGGGGATACGCAGTATTTT. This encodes CASSQRGGGDTQYF.

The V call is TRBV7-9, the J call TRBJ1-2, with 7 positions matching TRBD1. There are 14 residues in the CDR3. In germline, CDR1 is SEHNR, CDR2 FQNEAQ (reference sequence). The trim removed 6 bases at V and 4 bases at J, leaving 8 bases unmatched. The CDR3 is CASSLGDSVYGYTF. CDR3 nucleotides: TGTGCCAGCAGTTTGGGGGACAGCGTCTATGGCTACACCTTC.

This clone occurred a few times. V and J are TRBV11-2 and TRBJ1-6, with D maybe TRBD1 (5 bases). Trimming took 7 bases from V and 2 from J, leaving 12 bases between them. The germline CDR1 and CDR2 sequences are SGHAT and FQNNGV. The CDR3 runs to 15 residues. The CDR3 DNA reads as TGTGCCAGCAAATCGGGGGAGACCTATAATTCACCCCTCCACTTT. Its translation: CASKSGETYNSPLHF. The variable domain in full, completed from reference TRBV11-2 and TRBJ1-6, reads EAGVAQSPRYKIIEKRQSVAFWCNPISGHATLYWYQQILGQGPKLLIQFQNNGVVDDSQLPKDRFSAERLKGVDSTLKIQPAKLEDSAVYLCASKSGETYNSPLHFGNGTRLTVT.

CDR3 loop: CASSLMGRGRFETQYF. The CDR3 DNA follows: TGTGCCAGCAGCTTAATGGGGAGGGGGAGGTTCGAGACCCAGTACTTC. This rearrangement joins TRBV7-3 to TRBJ2-5; D may be TRBD2 (7 bases). Germline CDR1 is SGHTA and CDR2 is FQGTGA. The CDR3 runs to 16 residues. Trimming shortened V by 1 base and J by 5 bases, and 17 bases separated the two germline ends.

This chain's CDR3 is CASSRGSYYGYTF. The CDR3 DNA sequence: TGTGCCAGCTCACGGGGGAGCTACTATGGCTACACCTTC. The chain uses TRBV28 and TRBJ1-2, with a tentative D call TRBD1 (5 bases). Germline V gene data show CDR1 as MDHEN and CDR2 as SYDVKM. Trimming stripped 8 bases from V and 3 bases from J, with 13 bases between. The CDR3 loop spans 13 amino acids.

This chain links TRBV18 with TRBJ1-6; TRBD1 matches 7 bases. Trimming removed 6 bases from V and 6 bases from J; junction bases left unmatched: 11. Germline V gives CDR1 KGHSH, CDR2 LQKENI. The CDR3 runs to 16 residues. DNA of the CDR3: TGTGCCAGCTCGACAGACAGGGCGTTGAGTAATTCACCCCTCCACTTT. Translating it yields CASSTDRALSNSPLHF.

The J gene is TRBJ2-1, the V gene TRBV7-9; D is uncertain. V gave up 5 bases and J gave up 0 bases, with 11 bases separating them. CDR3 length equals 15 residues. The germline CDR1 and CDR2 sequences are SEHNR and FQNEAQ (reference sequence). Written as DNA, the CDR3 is TGTGCCAGCAGCCAGACACCTCGCTCCTACAATGAGCAGTTCTTC. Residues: CASSQTPRSYNEQFF.

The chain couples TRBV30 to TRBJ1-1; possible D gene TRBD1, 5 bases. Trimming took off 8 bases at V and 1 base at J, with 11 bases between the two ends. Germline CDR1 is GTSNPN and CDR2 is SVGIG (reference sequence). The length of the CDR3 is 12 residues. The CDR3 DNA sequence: TGTGCCGGAAGGGGCTGGAACACTGAAGCTTTCTTT. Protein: CAGRGWNTEAFF.